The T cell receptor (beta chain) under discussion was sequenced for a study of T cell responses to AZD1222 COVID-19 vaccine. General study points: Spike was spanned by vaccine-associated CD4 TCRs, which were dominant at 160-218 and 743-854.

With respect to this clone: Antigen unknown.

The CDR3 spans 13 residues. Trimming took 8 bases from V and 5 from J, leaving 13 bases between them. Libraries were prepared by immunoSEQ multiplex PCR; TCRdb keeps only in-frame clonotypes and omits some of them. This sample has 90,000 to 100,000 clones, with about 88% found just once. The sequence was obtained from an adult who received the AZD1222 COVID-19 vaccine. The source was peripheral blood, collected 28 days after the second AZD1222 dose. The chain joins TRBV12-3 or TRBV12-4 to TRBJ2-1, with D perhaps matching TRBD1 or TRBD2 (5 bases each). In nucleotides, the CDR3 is TGTGCCAGCCCCAAACCGGGACACAATGAGCAGTTCTTC. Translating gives CASPKPGHNEQFF.